This TCR beta chain was recorded in a study of patients and donors after allogeneic stem cell transplantation. MiXCR, applied by TCRdb to the RT-PCR reads, yields one record per CDR3 protein. The repertoire holds some 880,000 distinct CDR3 sequences, with more than 15% as singletons. The CDR3 is 17 amino acids. Germline V gene data show CDR1 as SGHVS and CDR2 as FNYEAQ. V gave up 1 base and J gave up 5 bases; unmatched junction bases: 12. The TCR comes from a human donor who was either an allogeneic HSCT recipient or a stem cell or donor lymphocyte infusion donor (not recorded which). It is not recorded whose cells these are; they may come from a transplant donor. What was sequenced was blood, either unsorted or a sorted T cell fraction (not recorded which). The chain combines TRBV7-6 with TRBJ2-5; 8 nucleotides agree with TRBD2. In DNA form, the CDR3 reads TGTGCCAGCAGCTTAGTAGGAAGAGCGGGAGTTAGGGAGACCCAGTACTTC. Amino acid sequence: CASSLVGRAGVRETQYF.